This T cell receptor beta chain is drawn from a study of blood T cell repertoires in COVID-19. The wider study: The origin of the acute and convalescent COVID-19 samples was the United States, Italy and Spain. T cells, B-cell-depleted T cells, or PBMCs supplied cDNA or gDNA.

In the source study's methods: By means of reference gene primer amplification, nucleated cell counts were estimated. The method was immunoSEQ multiplex PCR; TCRdb's version includes in-frame clones alone and lacks a portion of them. V, J and clone size derive from that table, while D and trimming were established from the DNA sequence. The sample carries 140,000 to 150,000 clones, more than 80% recorded once. Enrolled during active infection, Seattle patients were then followed longitudinally. The sequence derives from a young man with COVID-19, enrolled during active disease. The sample was peripheral blood.

CDR3 sequence reads: CASSKGRELAEFTGELFF. DNA for the CDR3: TGTGCCAGTAGTAAGGGTCGGGAGCTAGCGGAGTTCACCGGGGAGCTGTTTTTT. The chain has TRBV19 and TRBJ2-2, with 7 positions matching TRBD2. J lost 4 bases, V lost 4 bases, and 15 bases had no gene match. This CDR3 comprises 18 residues. CDR1 and CDR2 (germline): LNHDA, SQIVND (reference sequence).